Sequencing of this TCR beta chain was carried out in a study of T cell repertoires in cytomegalovirus infection. TCRdb called the reads again in MiXCR, with one record for every CDR3 protein. The data contain about 210,000 distinct CDR3 sequences, around 6.2% of them singletons. V lost 2 bases to trimming and J lost 2 bases, with 5 bases between them. Germline CDR1 is SGHTA and CDR2 is FQGNSA. This CDR3 has 13 amino acids. This clonotype was recorded at least ten times. The TCR was taken from a human donor in good health (CMV status not recorded). Some clones in this sample may be carry-over from other donors' samples. V usage is TRBV7-2 and J usage is TRBJ2-3; D is uncertain. The source material was PBMCs. CDR3 sequence (DNA): TGTGCCAGCAGCTTAAGTCTCACAGATACGCAGTATTTT. This codes for CASSLSLTDTQYF.